This TCR beta chain was captured by sequencing in a study of T cell repertoires in cytomegalovirus infection. The overall study: CMV infection plus the matching HLA type was flagged by public TCR beta signatures.

TCRdb fed the reads into MiXCR, producing one record per CDR3 protein. The sample records 150,000 to 200,000 distinct CDR3 sequences, 13% to 15% being singletons. Regarding the study as a whole: Cumulative frequency (of public TCR beta family members) identified carriers of CMV plus the relevant HLA. The ex vivo response was dominated by HLA-C-restricted CMV-specific TCR beta clonotypes.

Deletions cut 7 bases from V and 3 bases from J, with 10 bases between. There are 12 residues in the CDR3. Germline V gene sequence: CDR1 MDHEN, CDR2 SYDVKM. This clonotype was counted only a few times. Its specificity is unknown. This TCR came from a human donor in good health (CMV status not recorded). Some clones in this sample may be carry-over from other donors' samples. Material for sequencing was PBMCs. The V call is TRBV28, the J call TRBJ2-7, with D maybe TRBD2 (5 bases). CDR3 loop: CASTDDYYEQYF. CDR3 in DNA: TGTGCCAGCACCGATGACTACTACGAGCAGTACTTC.